The 14 T cell receptor beta chains reported below all come from one sample, sequenced in a study of T cell responses to AZD1222 COVID-19 vaccine. TCRdb's copy holds only in-frame clones and misses some; the assay was immunoSEQ multiplex PCR. The sample includes around 110,000 clones, roughly 92% seen only once; the top ten take 1.6%. The starting material was peripheral blood, obtained 28 days after the second AZD1222 dose. The receptors stem from an adult who received the AZD1222 COVID-19 vaccine.

The V gene is TRBV28, the J gene TRBJ2-1; D is tentatively TRBD1 or TRBD2 (6 bases each). The CDR3 sequence is 15 residues long. Trimming took 6 bases from V and 4 from J, leaving 16 bases between them. Germline CDR1 is MDHEN and CDR2 is SYDVKM. The CDR3 loop reads CASSTLGGRYNEQFF. The CDR3 DNA sequence: TGTGCCAGCAGCACCCTCGGGGGCCGATACAATGAGCAGTTCTTC.

The chain uses TRBV27 and TRBJ1-5, with D possibly matching TRBD1 (5 bases). The CDR3 consists of 16 residues. CDR1 is MNHEY, CDR2 SMNVEV, per germline (reference sequence). Trimming pared 0 bases from V and 1 base from J, leaving 10 bases between. CDR3 loop: CASSLSGGASNQPQHF. The CDR3 bases are TGTGCCAGCAGTTTATCCGGGGGTGCAAGCAATCAGCCCCAGCATTTT.

The chain has TRBV5-1 and TRBJ1-1; the match to TRBD1 covers 8 bases. CDR1 is SGHRS, CDR2 YFSETQ, per germline. The junction had 20 bases not matched to a gene; V was cut back by 4 bases and J by 0 bases. There are 20 residues in the CDR3. CDR3 sequence reads: CASSPARTGSSHSMNTEAFF. DNA for the CDR3: TGCGCCAGCAGCCCGGCGAGGACAGGGTCATCCCATAGCATGAACACTGAAGCTTTCTTT.

The chain joins TRBV7-6 to TRBJ1-2; 9 bases align to TRBD1. CDR1 is SGHVS, CDR2 FNYEAQ, per germline. V gave up 1 base and J gave up 8 bases; unmatched junction bases: 8. This CDR3 has 15 residues. The CDR3 region is CASSLEGTGIYGYTF. The CDR3, as DNA: TGTGCCAGCAGCTTAGAAGGGACAGGGATCTACGGCTACACCTTC.

The chain carries TRBV28 and TRBJ2-2; 7 bases are shared with TRBD1. Germline CDR1 and CDR2: MDHEN and SYDVKM. Unmatched junction bases numbered 11, after V lost 8 bases and J lost 5 bases. The CDR3 extends over 15 amino acids. CDR3 amino acids: CASRSTGEGTGELFF. CDR3 DNA: TGTGCCAGCCGGAGTACAGGGGAAGGAACCGGGGAGCTGTTTTTT.

The rearrangement uses TRBV3-1 (or the pseudogene TRBV3-2) and TRBJ2-1, with 10 positions matching TRBD2. The CDR3 is 22 residues long. Trimming removed 1 base from V and 1 base from J; junction bases left unmatched: 19. The germline V gene encodes CDR1 LGHDT and CDR2 YNNKEL (reference sequence). This CDR3 reads CASSQGASGSYCGVISYNEQFF. The CDR3 DNA reads TGTGCCAGCAGCCAAGGGGCTAGCGGGAGCTACTGTGGGGTGATATCCTACAATGAGCAGTTCTTC.

The gene calls are TRBV15 and TRBJ2-1; D is unresolved. The V end lost 5 bases, the J end lost 4 bases, and 15 bases lay between the germline ends. The CDR3 is 15 residues long. Germline V gives CDR1 LNHNV, CDR2 YYDKDF (reference sequence). The CDR3 reads CATSAPHSDYNEQFF. The CDR3 region has the DNA TGTGCCACCAGCGCCCCTCACTCAGATTACAATGAGCAGTTCTTC.

This sequence joins TRBV19 and TRBJ1-5; no definite D call. Germline lookup yields CDR1 LNHDA and CDR2 SQIVND (reference sequence). The CDR3 spans 15 residues. Trimming shortened V by 1 base and J by 4 bases, and 11 bases separated the two germline ends. CDR3 nucleotide sequence: TGTGCCAGTAGTATAGGGAGCCAGACTAATCAGCCCCAGCATTTT. Translation gives CASSIGSQTNQPQHF. Full variable domain (remainder filled in from reference TRBV19 and TRBJ1-5): DGGITQSPKYLFRKEGQNVTLSCEQNLNHDAMYWYRQDPGQGLRLIYYSQIVNDFQKGDIAEGYSVSREKKESFPLTVTSAQKNPTAFYLCASSIGSQTNQPQHFGDGTRLSIL.

V usage is TRBV6-1 and J usage is TRBJ1-2; D is unresolved. V dropped 1 base and J dropped 3 bases, with 18 bases sitting between them. From germline, CDR1 is MNHNS and CDR2 SASEGT. The CDR3 consists of 17 residues. The CDR3 loop reads CASSEVVYLSTYYGYTF. The CDR3 bases are TGTGCCAGCAGTGAAGTGGTCTACCTATCCACCTACTATGGCTACACCTTC.

The chain employs TRBV28 and TRBJ2-7, with a possible D match to TRBD1 (5 bases). This CDR3 comprises 16 residues. Trimming shortened V by 7 bases and J by 4 bases, and 23 bases separated the two germline ends. Germline V gene lookup returns CDR1 MDHEN and CDR2 SYDVKM. As DNA, the CDR3 is TGTGCCAGCATCACACCCCTGGGGCAGGGTTTATACGAGCAGTACTTC. Protein: CASITPLGQGLYEQYF.

The chain links TRBV30 to TRBJ1-2; D gene uncertain. V was clipped by 0 bases and J by 3 bases, with 11 bases between them. The CDR3 runs 14 residues. In germline, CDR1 is GTSNPN, CDR2 SVGIG (reference sequence). For the CDR3, the DNA is TGTGCCTGGAGTGTAAGGGATTGGGACTATGGCTACACCTTC. Amino acids: CAWSVRDWDYGYTF. The full variable domain, rest sourced from reference TRBV30 and TRBJ1-2, is SQTIHQWPATLVQPVGSPLSLECTVEGTSNPNLYWYRQAAGRGLQLLFYSVGIGQISSEVPQNLSASRPQDRQFILSSKKLLLSDSGFYLCAWSVRDWDYGYTFGSGTRLTVV.

The rearrangement uses TRBV5-5 and TRBJ1-5; TRBD1 agrees at 9 bases. The J segment lost 9 bases and the V segment lost 4 bases, leaving 11 bases of the junction unmatched. Per the germline V gene, CDR1 is SGHKS and CDR2 is YYEKEE (reference sequence). There are 15 residues in the CDR3. CDR3 nucleotides: TGTGCCAGCAGCCCCTCCGGGACAGGGCTACGGCCCCAGCATTTT. It codes for CASSPSGTGLRPQHF.

This clone has just one count. The chain joins TRBV7-8 to TRBJ1-1, with D perhaps TRBD1 (5 bases). The CDR3 has 15 residues. The V end was cut by 6 bases, the J end by 3 bases, with 17 bases between. Per germline, CDR1 SGHVS and CDR2 FQNEAQ. The CDR3 DNA reads as TGTGCCAGCAGTTCGGGGGGAGGGTTTGACACTGAAGCTTTCTTT. Amino acids: CASSSGGGFDTEAFF. The whole variable domain, filled in from reference TRBV7-8 and TRBJ1-1, reads GAGVSQSPRYKVAKRGQDVALRCDPISGHVSLFWYQQALGQGPEFLTYFQNEAQLDKSGLPSDRFFAERPEGSVSTLKIQRTQQEDSAVYLCASSSGGGFDTEAFFGQGTRLTVV.

This clone was recorded once. This chain joins TRBV28 and TRBJ1-5; no firm D call. The CDR3 sequence is 12 residues long. CDR1 MDHEN and CDR2 SYDVKM come from the germline V gene. The germline V and J ends were trimmed by 8 bases and 7 bases, with 12 bases remaining between them. The CDR3 sequence: CASGGLNQPQHF. Written as DNA, the CDR3 is TGTGCCAGCGGAGGGCTGAACCAGCCCCAGCATTTT.